This T cell receptor (beta chain) was found in a study of monozygotic twins with inflammatory bowel disease. Germline loops: CDR1 SNHLY, CDR2 FYNNEI. The CDR3 spans 14 residues. Regarding this clonotype: The antigen is unknown.

TCRdb re-called the 5' RACE reads; every CDR3 protein appears as one record, without DNA. This sample's table has approximately 120,000 distinct CDR3 sequences. General study findings and limits: Discordant twins showed the same repertoire similarity as concordant twins, possibly from limited power.

The sequenced sample consisted of blood. V usage is TRBV2 and J usage is TRBJ2-7; TCRdb's D gene call, TRBD1, goes unchecked for lack of DNA. This clonotype was sampled from a human donor with ulcerative colitis or Crohn's disease, or a healthy co-twin of an affected twin (not recorded which). Here the CDR3 reads CASSAGDRVYEQYF.